In its sample, the clone carrying this T cell receptor beta chain was seen many times. Its target is unknown. This CDR3 spans 19 amino acids. Germline V lookup: CDR1 SGHVS, CDR2 FQNEAQ. J was trimmed by 2 bases and V by 2 bases; bases with no gene match: 15. This entry is derived from a study of T cell repertoires in cytomegalovirus infection. Study in general: CMV epitopes used comprised recently identified HLA-C-restricted ones and well-studied HLA-B-restricted ones. An indication of both CMV infection and matching HLA type came from public TCR beta signatures.

The study, taken as a whole, reports: Cumulated frequencies of public TCR beta families served to identify carriers of CMV plus the relevant HLA.

TCRdb fed the reads into MiXCR, producing one record per CDR3 protein. The table lists roughly 920,000 distinct CDR3 sequences, roughly 30% of them singletons. The chain links TRBV7-8 to TRBJ2-1; TRBD1 matches 7 bases. Sequenced material: cultured CD8+ T cells from PBMCs, taken from culture after CMV antigen stimulation. The TCR originated in a human donor in good health (CMV status not recorded). Some clones in this sample may be carry-over from other donors' samples. The DNA for the CDR3 is TGTGCCAGCAGCTTAAAGTCTACAGGGGCTGTCACTACCTACAATGAGCAGTTCTTC. Protein: CASSLKSTGAVTTYNEQFF.